This T cell receptor beta chain was retrieved from a study of somatic mutations in cytotoxic T cells in rheumatoid arthritis. Here immunoSEQ multiplex PCR was the method, and the copy in TCRdb shows in-frame clones only, minus some. This sample carries under 15,000 clones, roughly four fifths of them seen once, and the ten largest clones take 11% to 15%. The CDR3 runs 13 residues. Trimming removed 5 bases at V and 7 bases at J, with 12 bases between. In germline, CDR1 is MNHEY, CDR2 SVGAGI. Concerning this clone itself: Its antigen is not identified.

General study results and limits: Healthy controls showed no age-related rise in CD8+ clonality, whereas rheumatoid arthritis patients did. Rheumatoid arthritis patients and age-matched healthy controls showed no significant difference in CD8+ T-cell clonality. Unidentified antigens were the targets of the expanded CD8+ clones.

Input material: CD8+ T cells sorted from blood. This sequence originates from a woman aged 60 to 75 in good health. This chain links TRBV6-5 with TRBJ2-1; TRBD1 is a possible D gene (6 bases). The CDR3 is CASSKSTGNEQFF. CDR3 nucleotides: TGTGCCAGCAGTAAGTCTACAGGGAATGAGCAGTTCTTC.